This TCR beta chain is drawn from a study of cytomegalovirus exposure and HLA in healthy donors. A note on this clone: The same CDR3 is also encoded by other DNA sequences in this sample.

PCR employed 60 Vbeta and 13 Jbeta primers. The table came from immunoSEQ multiplex PCR; TCRdb's copy has only in-frame clones and leaves some out. This table has 95,000 to 150,000 clones, under 85% appearing once. Germline CDR1 reads MDHEN; CDR2 reads SYDVKM. The CDR3 is 16 residues long. Trimming pared 8 bases from V and 3 bases from J, leaving 22 bases between. Sequencing input: PBMCs. The chain employs TRBV28 and TRBJ1-1, with a possible D match to TRBD1 (5 bases). This TCR derives from a woman between 50 and 59 years old in good health and CMV-seropositive. Written as DNA, the CDR3 is TGTGCCAGCGGGACGTACCCCCTGGGGGGGGACACTGAAGCTTTCTTT. It specifies CASGTYPLGGDTEAFF.